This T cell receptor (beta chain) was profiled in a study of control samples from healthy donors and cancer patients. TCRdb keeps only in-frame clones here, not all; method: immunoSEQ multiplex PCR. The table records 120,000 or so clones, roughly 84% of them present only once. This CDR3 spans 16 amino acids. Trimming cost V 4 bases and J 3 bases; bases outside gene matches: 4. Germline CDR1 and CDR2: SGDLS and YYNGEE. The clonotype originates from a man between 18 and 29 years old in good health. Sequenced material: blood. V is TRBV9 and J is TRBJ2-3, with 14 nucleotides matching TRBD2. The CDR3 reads CASSPRTSGRTDTQYF. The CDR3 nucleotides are TGTGCCAGCAGCCCCCGGACTAGCGGGAGGACAGATACGCAGTATTTT.